This TCR beta chain is from a study of blood T cell repertoires in COVID-19. The overall study: Specimens from acute and convalescent COVID-19 originated in the United States, Italy and Spain.

With 1 base removed from V and 7 bases from J, the gap between germline ends came to 32 bases. This CDR3 contains 21 residues. CDR1 LGHNT and CDR2 FRNRAP come from the germline V gene. In the authors' workflow: Estimation of nucleated cell counts was performed using reference gene primer amplification. Sequenced by immunoSEQ multiplex PCR; TCRdb stores in-frame clones only, minus some. The DNA gave D and trimming, while V, J and clone size come from that table. The sample lists over 250,000 clones; approximately 85% were seen once. Sequencing was done on a sample of peripheral blood. The rearrangement uses TRBV12-5 and TRBJ2-1; possible D gene TRBD2, 7 bases. The TCR comes from a human donor in a cohort sampled during active COVID-19. This CDR3 is CASGLDLQSIPEREQGNEQFF. The CDR3 nucleotides are TGTGCTAGTGGTTTGGATCTCCAGTCCATCCCCGAGCGGGAACAGGGAAATGAGCAGTTCTTC.